The 30 T cell receptor beta chains presented below share a single source sample, sequenced in a study of blood T cell repertoires in COVID-19 (TCRdb year 2020). Preparation of the library involved the immunoSEQ multiplex PCR assay. TCRdb holds this immuneACCESS table with in-frame rearrangements only. Some clones are missing; in checked studies, unresolved V genes explain under half, and the rest has no known cause. For this sample there are around 120,000 clones; roughly four fifths appear just once. 2% to 3% of the sample is taken by the ten largest. Sequencing was done on a sample of peripheral blood. The receptors originated from a man in his fifties with acute or convalescent COVID-19.

The V call is TRBV7-8, the J call TRBJ1-6, with TRBD1 identical over 10 bases. The V gene end was trimmed by 5 bases and the J gene end by 7 bases; junction bases not matched to a gene: 5. Germline CDR1 SGHVS, CDR2 FQNEAQ. CDR3 length equals 15 residues. The CDR3 DNA reads TGTGCCAGCAGCGGGAGGACAGGGGGGAATTCACCCCTCCACTTT. Translation: CASSGRTGGNSPLHF.

Turning to this clone: This sample includes further DNA sequences coding for the same CDR3. The chain is built from TRBV7-9 and TRBJ1-3, with 10 bases aligning to TRBD1. The CDR3 length is 13 residues. CDR1 SEHNR and CDR2 FQNEAQ come from the germline V gene (reference sequence). The V segment lost 3 bases and the J segment 7 bases; nucleotides outside the gene matches: 0. As DNA, the CDR3 is TGTGCCAGCAGCTTGGGACAGGGGAACACCATATATTTT. Protein product: CASSLGQGNTIYF.

V and J are TRBV14 and TRBJ1-1; D is perhaps TRBD1 (6 bases). CDR1 and CDR2 (germline): SGHDN, FVKESK. The length of the CDR3 is 13 residues. V was trimmed by 4 bases and J by 6 bases, leaving 12 bases between them. The CDR3 nucleotides read TGTGCCAGCAGCCGAACAGGGCAGTCTGAAGCTTTCTTT. This encodes CASSRTGQSEAFF. The complete variable domain, with remaining parts taken from reference TRBV14 and TRBJ1-1, reads EAGVTQFPSHSVIEKGQTVTLRCDPISGHDNLYWYRRVMGKEIKFLLHFVKESKQDESGMPNNRFLAERTGGTYSTLKVQPAELEDSGVYFCASSRTGQSEAFFGQGTRLTVV.

This chain uses TRBV10-1 with TRBJ2-1; possible D gene TRBD2, 6 bases. Trimming took 3 bases from V and 5 from J, leaving 20 bases between them. The CDR3 is 17 residues long. Germline V gives CDR1 WNHNN, CDR2 SYGVQD (reference sequence). For the CDR3, the DNA is TGCGCCAGCAGTGAAGCCCATGGGGACCCGGGGGACAATGAGCAGTTCTTC. Encoded protein: CASSEAHGDPGDNEQFF.

This clone was observed a handful of times. V gene TRBV7-8 combines with J gene TRBJ2-2; 7 bases are shared with TRBD1. Germline V gene data show CDR1 as SGHVS and CDR2 as FQNEAQ. V dropped 6 bases and J dropped 2; count of bases not matched to a gene: 9. The CDR3 has 16 residues. The CDR3 loop reads CASRSTGAQNTGELFF. The CDR3 DNA follows: TGTGCCAGCAGATCTACAGGGGCGCAAAACACCGGGGAGCTGTTTTTT.

The J gene is TRBJ1-2, the V gene TRBV4-1; TRBD1 agrees at 9 bases. The CDR3 extends over 15 amino acids. The trim removed 3 bases at V and 8 bases at J, leaving 10 bases unmatched. In germline, CDR1 is MGHRA, CDR2 YSYEKL. CDR3 in amino acids: CASSQAGQGVWGYTF. The CDR3, as DNA: TGCGCCAGCAGCCAGGCGGGACAGGGAGTTTGGGGCTACACCTTC.

The chain joins TRBV6-5 to TRBJ1-1; D gene uncertain. Per the germline V gene, CDR1 is MNHEY and CDR2 is SVGAGI. V gave up 5 bases and J gave up 4 bases, with 14 bases separating them. The CDR3 has 14 residues. The CDR3 loop is CASSRQAPSTEAFF. DNA for the CDR3: TGTGCCAGCAGTAGACAAGCCCCGAGCACTGAAGCTTTCTTT.

This chain connects TRBV15 to TRBJ1-2, with D possibly TRBD1 on 6 matching bases. V lost 4 bases and J lost 4, with 13 bases in between. The CDR3 has 14 amino acids. The germline V gene encodes CDR1 LNHNV and CDR2 YYDKDF (reference sequence). The CDR3 DNA follows: TGTGCCACCAGCACCCTAGCGGGGGCCTATGGCTACACCTTC. This gives the protein CATSTLAGAYGYTF.

This rearrangement joins TRBV4-1 to TRBJ2-7; tentatively, D is TRBD2 (5 bases). V gave up 3 bases and J gave up 3 bases, with 18 bases separating them. This CDR3 spans 16 amino acids. The germline gives CDR1 MGHRA, CDR2 YSYEKL. The CDR3 DNA is TGCGCCAGCAGCCACCCAAACAAGGGAGAGGTCTACGAGCAGTACTTC. Translation: CASSHPNKGEVYEQYF.

In regard to this clone: The same CDR3 arises from other DNA sequences in this sample as well. The V call is TRBV29-1, the J call TRBJ2-1; TRBD2 matches at 7 bases. Per germline, CDR1 SQVTM and CDR2 ANQGSEA. CDR3 length equals 14 residues. Trimming at V came to 3 bases and at J to 3 bases, leaving 5 bases not matched to a gene. The CDR3 sequence is CSVDGGSFYNEQFF. The CDR3 DNA reads as TGCAGCGTTGATGGCGGGAGTTTCTACAATGAGCAGTTCTTC.

The chain joins TRBV15 to TRBJ1-1; TRBD1 aligns across 7 bases. CDR1 LNHNV and CDR2 YYDKDF come from the germline V gene (reference sequence). This CDR3 comprises 13 residues. J lost 10 bases, V lost 3 bases, and 8 bases had no gene match. The CDR3 sequence: CATSSERQGRAFF. CDR3 nucleotide sequence: TGTGCCACCAGCAGTGAGCGACAGGGAAGAGCTTTCTTT.

The J gene is TRBJ2-4, the V gene TRBV28, with D possibly being TRBD1 (5 bases). Trimming stripped 8 bases from V and 0 bases from J, with 11 bases between. Per the germline V gene, CDR1 is MDHEN and CDR2 is SYDVKM. The CDR3 loop spans 14 amino acids. CDR3 sequence reads: CASQDTLAKNIQYF. The CDR3 DNA follows: TGTGCCAGCCAGGACACCTTAGCCAAAAACATTCAGTACTTC.

Comments on this clone: Other DNA sequences in the sample encode the same CDR3. The chain carries TRBV5-1 and TRBJ2-7; TRBD1 agrees at 8 bases. The CDR3 totals 14 residues. Germline CDR1 and CDR2: SGHRS and YFSETQ. Trimming at V came to 4 bases and at J to 3 bases, leaving 6 bases not matched to a gene. The CDR3 sequence: CASSPGQALYEQYF. The CDR3 bases are TGCGCCAGCAGCCCGGGACAGGCCCTCTACGAGCAGTACTTC.

This chain connects TRBV11-2 to TRBJ2-7, with D possibly being TRBD2 (6 bases). CDR1 is SGHAT, CDR2 FQNNGV, per germline. With 5 bases removed from V and 3 bases from J, the gap between germline ends came to 20 bases. The CDR3 is 16 amino acids. The CDR3 loop reads CASSRLIGGRHYEQYF. CDR3 DNA sequence: TGTGCCAGCAGCCGCCTGATAGGAGGGAGGCACTACGAGCAGTACTTC.

This clone was seen only a few times. V is TRBV10-1 and J is TRBJ1-1; weak D call: TRBD1 (6 bases). This CDR3 is 13 amino acids long. CDR1 WNHNN and CDR2 SYGVQD come from the germline V gene (reference sequence). Trimming removed 2 bases at V and 5 bases at J, with 9 bases between. CDR3 coding DNA: TGCGCCAGCAGTGAGGGGGGCCGGACTGAAGCTTTCTTT. Translating gives CASSEGGRTEAFF.

The rearrangement uses TRBV9 and TRBJ2-7, with a possible D match to TRBD2 (5 bases). CDR3 size: 15 residues. The V end was cut by 0 bases, the J end by 0 bases, with 10 bases between. Germline values: CDR1 SGDLS, CDR2 YYNGEE. CDR3 residues: CASSVGPDFSYEQYF. The CDR3 DNA is TGTGCCAGCAGCGTAGGGCCGGACTTCTCCTACGAGCAGTACTTC.

This clone was seen a few times. This rearrangement joins TRBV6-6 to TRBJ1-5, with TRBD1 identical over 9 bases. Germline CDR1 MNHNY, CDR2 SVGAGI (reference sequence). Trimming at V came to 7 bases and at J to 11 bases, leaving 9 bases not matched to a gene. The CDR3 has 13 amino acids. The CDR3 DNA reads as TGTGCCAGCACCGACAGGGGGGAGGGGGCCCAGCATTTT. Amino acid sequence: CASTDRGEGAQHF.

The J gene is TRBJ1-5, the V gene TRBV27; the D is unclear. Germline CDR1 and CDR2: MNHEY and SMNVEV (reference sequence). The CDR3 totals 13 residues. V was clipped by 5 bases and J by 0 bases, with 5 bases between them. The CDR3: CASSDYSNQPQHF. In DNA form, the CDR3 reads TGTGCCAGCAGTGACTATAGCAATCAGCCCCAGCATTTT.

This clone was found a few times. J is TRBJ1-1 and V is TRBV30; a weak D match, TRBD1 (6 bases). The V gene's germline CDR1 is GTSNPN and CDR2 SVGIG (reference sequence). The CDR3 loop spans 14 amino acids. Deletions cut 1 base from V and 1 base from J, with 10 bases between. CDR3 residues: CAWSARGGNTEAFF. The CDR3 DNA reads TGTGCCTGGAGTGCGCGAGGGGGGAACACTGAAGCTTTCTTT.

The gene calls are TRBV5-1 and TRBJ1-5, with D tentatively TRBD1 (5 bases). CDR1 and CDR2 (germline): SGHRS, YFSETQ. CDR3 size: 17 residues. V gave up 4 bases and J gave up 5 bases, with 22 bases separating them. In DNA form, the CDR3 reads TGCGCCAGCAGCCACCCGGGGGGTAGGGGCGTATATCAGCCCCAGCATTTT. Its translation: CASSHPGGRGVYQPQHF.

This clone turned up a few times. The chain joins TRBV9 to TRBJ1-1; D is unclear. The CDR3 sequence is 13 residues long. CDR1 and CDR2 from the germline V gene are SGDLS and YYNGEE. V shed 2 bases and J shed 0 bases, with 5 bases lying between them. The CDR3 loop reads CASSVAVNTEAFF. CDR3 in DNA: TGTGCCAGCAGCGTGGCCGTGAACACTGAAGCTTTCTTT.

The chain carries TRBV5-1 and TRBJ1-2; D not certain. Germline V lookup: CDR1 SGHRS, CDR2 YFSETQ. V was trimmed by 2 bases and J by 1 base, leaving 6 bases between them. CDR3 length: 13 amino acids. CDR3 sequence reads: CASSLGLNYGYTF. As DNA, the CDR3 is TGCGCCAGCAGCTTAGGACTTAACTATGGCTACACCTTC.

This clone was counted once. The gene calls are TRBV2 and TRBJ1-2; possible D gene TRBD1, 6 bases. V shed 0 bases and J shed 7 bases, with 15 bases lying between them. The CDR3 covers 15 residues. Germline values: CDR1 SNHLY, CDR2 FYNNEI. CDR3 amino acids: CASSEAVTAGAGYTF. Written as DNA, the CDR3 is TGTGCCAGCAGTGAAGCCGTTACAGCGGGGGCTGGCTACACCTTC.

The rearrangement joins TRBV3-1 (or the pseudogene TRBV3-2) to TRBJ1-6; possibly TRBD1 for D (6 bases). Germline V gives CDR1 LGHDT, CDR2 YNNKEL (reference sequence). V shed 4 bases and J shed 14 bases, with 15 bases lying between them. The CDR3 length is 13 residues. In nucleotides, the CDR3 is TGTGCCAGCAGCCCACCCGGGGGGCCCACCCTCCACTTT. This encodes CASSPPGGPTLHF.

V gene TRBV7-9 combines with J gene TRBJ1-1; D gene uncertain. This CDR3 region has 15 residues. Trimming took 7 bases from V and 0 from J, leaving 15 bases between them. CDR1 and CDR2 (germline): SEHNR, FQNEAQ (reference sequence). The CDR3 loop is CASTHGVGMNTEAFF. CDR3 DNA: TGTGCCAGCACCCACGGCGTCGGGATGAACACTGAAGCTTTCTTT.

V usage is TRBV5-1 and J usage is TRBJ1-6; 9 nucleotides line up with TRBD1. The CDR3 is 14 residues long. Germline V CDR1 and CDR2: SGHRS, YFSETQ. Unmatched junction bases numbered 5, after V lost 3 bases and J lost 10 bases. The CDR3 DNA follows: TGCGCCAGCAGCTCGGGACAGGGTATGTCACCCCTCCACTTT. Encoded protein: CASSSGQGMSPLHF.

The rearrangement joins TRBV5-6 to TRBJ1-6; 8 bases fit TRBD1. The CDR3 loop spans 17 amino acids. CDR1 and CDR2 from the germline V gene are SGHDT and YYEEEE. J lost 10 bases, V lost 0 bases, and 12 bases had no gene match. CDR3 sequence reads: CASSLGWGDRTGSPLHF. The CDR3 nucleotides read TGTGCCAGCAGCTTGGGCTGGGGGGACAGGACAGGGTCACCCCTCCACTTT.

The table lists this clone with a count of one. The chain carries TRBV3-1 (or the pseudogene TRBV3-2) and TRBJ1-3; 7 bases line up with TRBD1. This CDR3 contains 17 residues. Per the germline V gene, CDR1 is LGHDT and CDR2 is YNNKEL (reference sequence). Trimming cost V 4 bases and J 1 base; bases outside gene matches: 10. The CDR3 nucleotides are TGTGCCAGCAGCCCCGAGACAGGGACTTATTCTGGAAACACCATATATTTT. It translates to CASSPETGTYSGNTIYF.

The rearrangement joins TRBV29-1 to TRBJ1-2, with 7 positions matching TRBD1. This CDR3 comprises 16 residues. Trimming at V came to 6 bases and at J to 0 bases, leaving 13 bases not matched to a gene. Germline V CDR1 and CDR2: SQVTM, ANQGSEA. The CDR3 DNA sequence: TGCAGCGTCGAGGGGGCCGGGACCCAACCTAACTATGGCTACACCTTC. Protein sequence: CSVEGAGTQPNYGYTF.

This chain joins TRBV19 and TRBJ1-3; a possible D gene is TRBD1 (6 bases). Germline V CDR1 and CDR2: LNHDA, SQIVND (reference sequence). This CDR3 contains 16 residues. The germline V and J ends were trimmed by 4 bases and 1 base, with 14 bases remaining between them. In DNA form, the CDR3 reads TGTGCCAGTAGTACCCAGGACAGCACTTCTGGAAACACCATATATTTT. Translation gives CASSTQDSTSGNTIYF.